This section outlines one T cell receptor (beta chain) sequence together with its context. The antigen remains undetermined. This specimen comes from a study of blood T cells in healthy people across ages. Regarding the study as a whole: Unsorted PBMC material precluded a definitive naive versus antigen-experienced comparison.

V gave up 5 bases and J gave up 8 bases; unmatched junction bases: 12. The germline V gene has CDR1 DFQATT and CDR2 SNEGSKA (reference sequence). This CDR3 is 14 amino acids long. The use of a sample-barcoded 5' primer and a J-beta primer mix characterized a second PCR of roughly 7 to 11 cycles. Via MiXCR, TCRdb re-called the 5' RACE reads, giving one row per CDR3 protein. The table records approximately 1,700,000 distinct CDR3 sequences, 35% to 50% of them present only once. Per individual sample, total RNA of at least 5.5 micrograms was extracted. This TCR was sampled from a human donor in good health. The chain carries TRBV20-1 and TRBJ1-2; the match to TRBD1 covers 9 bases. Sequencing input: blood. CDR3 nucleotides: TGCAGTGCTGGGACCCTCGGGACAGGGAACGGCTACACCTTC. This encodes CSAGTLGTGNGYTF.